The rows below give T cell receptor beta chains drawn from one sample of a study of blood T cell repertoires in COVID-19. Assay: immunoSEQ multiplex PCR; the TCRdb copy retains only in-frame clones and omits some. The sample includes under 250,000 clones, around four fifths seen only once; the top ten take approximately 7.4%. The sequencing sample was made of peripheral blood. The receptors were sampled from a woman aged 45-65 years with acute or convalescent COVID-19. CDR3s include the opening cysteine and the closing phenylalanine or tryptophan. Each record gives: D gene, V gene, J gene, clone size, CDR3 DNA, CDR3 protein. The D gene is left open where the match is weak. Rows give clone size only sometimes, using once, few, many, or a class for an expanded clone.

D: TRBD1
V: TRBV27
J: TRBJ2-1
size: few
DNA: TGTGCCAGCAGTTTATCACTTGGACAGGGGGTGAGTGAGCAGTTCTTC
CDR3: CASSLSLGQGVSEQFF

D: .
V: TRBV15
J: TRBJ1-1
size: .
DNA: TGTGCCACCAGCAGAGATGGCGGGAACACTGAAGCTTTCTTT
CDR3: CATSRDGGNTEAFF

D: TRBD1
V: TRBV3-1/TRBV3-2
J: TRBJ2-2
size: .
DNA: TGTGCCAGCAGGTCCACCCGGGACAGAGTTTTCCCCGGGGAGCTGTTTTTT
CDR3: CASRSTRDRVFPGELFF

D: .
V: TRBV6-5
J: TRBJ2-1
size: .
DNA: TGTGCCAGCAGTTTCCTAGGAGAGCAGTTCTTC
CDR3: CASSFLGEQFF

D: TRBD1
V: TRBV5-4
J: TRBJ2-5
size: .
DNA: TGTGCCAGCAGCCCGGGACAGGAAGAGACCCAGTACTTC
CDR3: CASSPGQEETQYF

D: TRBD1
V: TRBV5-1
J: TRBJ2-7
size: .
DNA: TGCGCCAGCAGCTTGGCCCCCGGGACAGGGGGCAACGAGCAGTACTTC
CDR3: CASSLAPGTGGNEQYF

D: TRBD1
V: TRBV10-1
J: TRBJ1-6
size: .
DNA: TGCGCCACCTCGGGACAGATCAATTCACCCCTCCACTTT
CDR3: CATSGQINSPLHF

D: .
V: TRBV19
J: TRBJ2-1
size: once
DNA: TGTGCCAGTAGTGGACTCTCTAGCTCCTACAATGAGCAGTTCTTC
CDR3: CASSGLSSSYNEQFF

D: .
V: TRBV5-6
J: TRBJ1-6
size: .
DNA: TGTGCCAGCAGTCGTACAGGTGGGGCGCTTGGTGATTCACCCCTCCACTTT
CDR3: CASSRTGGALGDSPLHF

D: .
V: TRBV30
J: TRBJ2-7
size: .
DNA: TGTGCCTGGAGTGTACAGCTATTAGGCGAGCAGTACTTC
CDR3: CAWSVQLLGEQYF

D: .
V: TRBV6-5
J: TRBJ2-7
size: .
DNA: TGTGCCTGCGGGGAGTTCGGCGACAGTGGTGGGGAGCAGTACTTC
CDR3: CACGEFGDSGGEQYF

D: .
V: TRBV5-3
J: TRBJ1-6
size: .
DNA: TGTGCCAGAAGCTTAATCTCTGGACAGCTTGATTCACCCCTCCACTTT
CDR3: CARSLISGQLDSPLHF

D: TRBD1
V: TRBV15
J: TRBJ1-2
size: .
DNA: TGTGCCACCAGCAGAGATATTGGGACAGCCTATGGCTACACCTTC
CDR3: CATSRDIGTAYGYTF

D: TRBD2
V: TRBV5-1
J: TRBJ2-3
size: .
DNA: TGCGCCAGCAGCTTGGGGGGACTAGAGTCAGATACGCAGTATTTT
CDR3: CASSLGGLESDTQYF

D: .
V: TRBV7-9
J: TRBJ1-1
size: .
DNA: TGTGCCAGCAGCTTAGTGCCCCACCCCCGGGTCACTGAAGCTTTCTTT
CDR3: CASSLVPHPRVTEAFF

D: TRBD1
V: TRBV5-1
J: TRBJ2-7
size: once
DNA: TGCGCCAGCAGCTTAGGGACAGGGGATCTCTACGAGCAGTACTTC
CDR3: CASSLGTGDLYEQYF

D: .
V: TRBV6-5
J: TRBJ1-1
size: .
DNA: TGTGCCGGAGAGGGCGTCGGCACTGAAGCTTTCTTT
CDR3: CAGEGVGTEAFF

D: .
V: TRBV14
J: TRBJ2-5
size: .
DNA: TGTGCCAGCAGCCCCCCGGGGGATTTCCAAGAGACCCAGTACTTC
CDR3: CASSPPGDFQETQYF

D: TRBD1
V: TRBV28
J: TRBJ1-4
size: .
DNA: TGTGCCAGCAGTCCTTTACGGACAGGGGGCAAGGGACTGTTTTTT
CDR3: CASSPLRTGGKGLFF

D: TRBD2
V: TRBV3-1/TRBV3-2
J: TRBJ2-3
size: once
DNA: TGTGCCAGCAGCCGGACTAGCGGGAGGGCCGGGGATACGCAGTATTTT
CDR3: CASSRTSGRAGDTQYF

D: .
V: TRBV7-2
J: TRBJ1-1
size: .
DNA: TGTGCCAGCAGCTTCCAGGGTGGCACTGAAGCTTTCTTT
CDR3: CASSFQGGTEAFF

D: TRBD1
V: TRBV24-1
J: TRBJ2-3
size: .
DNA: TGTGCCACCAGTGGTATACGGACAGGAAAGGGACAGGCTAGCACAGATACGCAGTATTTT
CDR3: CATSGIRTGKGQASTDTQYF

D: .
V: TRBV12-1
J: TRBJ1-2
size: .
DNA: TGTGCCAGCAGCTTTGGGGACAGGGCTGGCTACACCTTC
CDR3: CASSFGDRAGYTF

D: TRBD1
V: TRBV9
J: TRBJ2-5
size: .
DNA: TGTGCCAGCAGCGACGGACAGGGGACAGAGACCCAGTACTTC
CDR3: CASSDGQGTETQYF

D: .
V: TRBV7-2
J: TRBJ1-2
size: .
DNA: TGTGCCAGCAGTCCGACAGCTAACTATGGCTACACCTTC
CDR3: CASSPTANYGYTF

D: .
V: TRBV18
J: TRBJ2-2
size: .
DNA: TGTGCCAGCTCACCTATCGCAGGGTCGAACACCGGGGAGCTGTTTTTT
CDR3: CASSPIAGSNTGELFF

D: .
V: TRBV28
J: TRBJ2-1
size: .
DNA: TGTGCCAGCAGTTTATTTCCAGCGACCAATGAGCAGTTCTTC
CDR3: CASSLFPATNEQFF

D: .
V: TRBV15
J: TRBJ2-2
size: .
DNA: TGTGCCACCAGCAGAGATAGGGCGGGGAACACCGGGGAGCTGTTTTTT
CDR3: CATSRDRAGNTGELFF

D: .
V: TRBV5-5
J: TRBJ1-1
size: .
DNA: TGTGCCAGCAGCCCTTACGGGGGAACGAACACTGAAGCTTTCTTT
CDR3: CASSPYGGTNTEAFF

D: TRBD2
V: TRBV19
J: TRBJ2-2
size: .
DNA: TGTGCCAGTAGTATAGATCACGGGGGAAGACTAGCGGGAGAAGCCGGGGAGCTGTTTTTT
CDR3: CASSIDHGGRLAGEAGELFF

D: TRBD1
V: TRBV5-6
J: TRBJ1-2
size: .
DNA: TGTGCCAGCAGCCTGACAGGGTTAGGAGACTATGGCTACACCTTC
CDR3: CASSLTGLGDYGYTF

D: .
V: TRBV5-1
J: TRBJ2-7
size: .
DNA: TGCGCCAGCAGCTTGGGTCACACAGGGATCTACGAGCAGTACTTC
CDR3: CASSLGHTGIYEQYF

D: TRBD1
V: TRBV5-1
J: TRBJ2-5
size: .
DNA: TGCGCCAGCAGCTCGGGGACAGGGCAAGAGACCCAGTACTTC
CDR3: CASSSGTGQETQYF

D: TRBD2
V: TRBV10-3
J: TRBJ2-1
size: .
DNA: TGTGCCATCACCGGGACTAGCATAGGGGATTCCAATGAGCAGTTCTTC
CDR3: CAITGTSIGDSNEQFF

D: .
V: TRBV5-1
J: TRBJ2-1
size: .
DNA: TGCGCCAGCAGCTTGGGACGACAGTACAATGAGCAGTTCTTC
CDR3: CASSLGRQYNEQFF

D: .
V: TRBV5-1
J: TRBJ2-3
size: .
DNA: TGCGCCAGCAGCCTGGGACTTCCCACAGATACGCAGTATTTT
CDR3: CASSLGLPTDTQYF

D: TRBD1
V: TRBV4-2
J: TRBJ2-4
size: .
DNA: TGTGCCAGCAGCCTCACCGGGACAGGCTTAGTTTGGTTC
CDR3: CASSLTGTGLVWF

D: TRBD2
V: TRBV2
J: TRBJ2-7
size: medium-sized
DNA: TGTGCCAGCAGTGAAACCCCCGCTAGCGGGAGGGACGAGCAGTACTTC
CDR3: CASSETPASGRDEQYF

D: TRBD1
V: TRBV13
J: TRBJ2-7
size: once
DNA: TGTGCCAGCAGCTCCCGGACAGGGGGCCCGACGGGAGACCACATAGCCTACGAGCAGTACTTC
CDR3: CASSSRTGGPTGDHIAYEQYF

D: TRBD1
V: TRBV9
J: TRBJ2-4
size: once
DNA: TGTGCCAGCAGCGGATGGGACAGGGGGCCCAAAAACATTCAGTACTTC
CDR3: CASSGWDRGPKNIQYF

D: .
V: TRBV29-1
J: TRBJ2-3
size: .
DNA: TGCAGCGTTGGGCCAACCACAGATACGCAGTATTTT
CDR3: CSVGPTTDTQYF

D: .
V: TRBV5-1
J: TRBJ1-3
size: .
DNA: TGCGCCAGCAGCTTGGCCACGTCCGCGAGCTCTGGAAACACCATATATTTT
CDR3: CASSLATSASSGNTIYF

D: .
V: TRBV2
J: TRBJ2-7
size: .
DNA: TGTGCCAGCAGATACGACACGGTATTGGAGCAGTACTTC
CDR3: CASRYDTVLEQYF

D: .
V: TRBV11-3
J: TRBJ2-3
size: .
DNA: TGTGCCAGCAGCTTAGGAGGGCCTACGGATACGCAGTATTTT
CDR3: CASSLGGPTDTQYF

D: .
V: TRBV5-4
J: TRBJ2-1
size: .
DNA: TGTGCCAGCAGCTTAGGGGACAATGAGCAGTTCTTC
CDR3: CASSLGDNEQFF

D: .
V: TRBV7-9
J: TRBJ1-2
size: once
DNA: TGTGCCAGCAGCCTCGCAGGGGTTAACTATGGCTACACCTTC
CDR3: CASSLAGVNYGYTF